This TCR beta chain was sequenced during a study of OX40 agonist ivuxolimab in advanced cancers. Study-wide background: Dose-escalation patients' cancers were hepatocellular carcinoma, melanoma, renal cell or head and neck cancer. In three patients, partial responses were observed, one with hepatocellular carcinoma and two with cutaneous melanoma.

Sampling times: baseline, cycle 4 day 1, cycle 7 day 1. Assay used: immunoSEQ multiplex PCR; TCRdb lists only in-frame clones, some missing. This table holds more than 20,000 clones, about 93% found once. Of note for this clone: Its antigen is unknown.

Germline CDR1 and CDR2: MNHNS and SASEGT. The CDR3 extends over 15 amino acids. With 6 bases removed from V and 0 bases from J, the gap between germline ends came to 15 bases. Findings and limits, study-wide: Expanded peripheral T cell antigen specificity was not determined.

The material sequenced was CD4+ or CD8+ T cells sorted from blood, taken in a trial of the OX40 agonist ivuxolimab. This TCR derives from an adult with an advanced solid tumor such as melanoma, head and neck, liver or kidney cancer. This chain links TRBV6-1 with TRBJ2-7; D gene ambiguous. The CDR3 loop is CASRPVFWSSYEQYF. The CDR3 coding sequence is TGTGCCAGCAGACCCGTTTTCTGGAGCTCCTACGAGCAGTACTTC.